The T cell receptor (beta chain) under discussion was sequenced for a study of shared clonotypes between healthy human individuals (dated by TCRdb to about 2020). At the level of the whole study: The cohort comprised a couple of women and three men aged 18 to 49 years. The study deeply sequenced blood TCR repertoires of five healthy adults to estimate repertoire size and the extent of clonotype sharing between individuals. For each donor, CD4 naive and CD4 memory were each given three plates, CD8 naive was given two plates, and CD8 memory was given one plate. To increase sequencing depth and limit assay-specific biases, different laboratories used diverse techniques to prepare libraries and sequence TCR repertoires. Per donor, leukapheresis produced somewhere between about 0.94 and 8.9 billion PBMCs.

A remark on this clone: Its specific antigen is unknown. Base qualities are not at hand, and no much larger clone is one base apart. The sample contains more than one DNA sequence encoding this CDR3.

Using the deep immunoSEQ assay, TCR CDR3 regions were amplified from genomic DNA by multiplex PCR. For each cell subset, the extracted genomic DNA was distributed evenly across all wells of several immunoSEQ 96-well plates, and each plate served as one replicate. For sorted subsets, roughly 190 ng of genomic DNA, equivalent to some 30,000 T cell genomes, went into each replicate PCR. Purified libraries were quantified with a Qubit 3.0 fluorometer, sized on a Bioanalyzer 2100, and re-quantified with the KAPA Library Quantification kit. A separate single-read 150-cycle Illumina NextSeq 550 flow cell was used to sequence each immunoSEQ 96-well plate. From the authors' description of their analysis: Because only junctional sequences without quality scores were contained in the immunoSEQ output, filtering matching that applied to full-length reads could not be performed. To assign V/J genes and CDR3, sequences were annotated against IMGT germline references using PyIR, a Python wrapper for IgBLAST v1.9. Any read was removed if the V/J assignment was weak (E-value above 1e-6), the CDR3 was missing, or the read contained stop codons, out-of-frame junctions, or ambiguous translated residues. V3J clonotypes were defined as sequences sharing an identical inferred V gene, J gene, and CDR3 amino acid sequence. Percentage overlap between repertoires was calculated by dividing the number of shared unique clonotypes by the size of the smaller repertoire. RTK rarefaction, the Chao1 estimator, and Recon v2.1 estimates of unobserved clonotypes were used to assess repertoire richness. OLGA was used to compute generation probabilities for all TCRbeta clonotypes that the gDNA method yielded from a handful of donors. The clones in this table, taken by TCRdb from immuneACCESS, are in-frame only. Not every clone is retained; where verified, under half of the shortfall comes from an unresolved V gene, and the cause of the rest is unknown. The V and J calls and clone size are taken from that table; D and trimming were inferred from the DNA. The sample table holds roughly 1,100,000 clones, of which 60% to 80% were seen once. About 1.5% of the sample rests with the top ten.

CDR1 SGHRS and CDR2 YFSETQ were looked up in the germline V gene. The junction carries 10 bases between V and J, which are trimmed by 5 bases and 5 bases respectively. Inclusive of the bounding cysteine and phenylalanine, the CDR3 is 12 residues long. The CDR3 DNA has 36 bases and is translated from base 1. The donors were healthy, HIV-negative adults with no recently reported acute infections or vaccinations. Every donor was a Caucasian adult living in Nashville, Tennessee, USA. CD4+ T cells were enriched by magnetic negative selection, after which naive cells were positively selected on CD45RA and the negative fraction was taken as the memory subset. Blood was collected by leukapheresis, and PBMCs were isolated by Ficoll-Histopaque density gradient centrifugation and then cryopreserved in liquid nitrogen vapor phase. Analytical flow cytometry was used to check the purity and quantity of every magnetically sorted T cell population. From each sorted fraction, genomic DNA was isolated and quantified by UV absorbance on a Nanodrop 2000c.

What the study reported, not specific to this receptor: Naive subsets generally had larger estimated clonotype richness than memory subsets. Compared with non-shared clonotypes, clonotypes shared by all four sorted-subset donors had higher generation probabilities. Incomplete sequencing was indicated by rarefaction of sorted-subset datasets, despite the large sequencing depth. Sharing across a few donors was observed for around 5% of naive CD4, about 3.2% of naive CD8, around 2.5% of memory CD4, and approximately 0.41% of memory CD8 clonotypes. Sampling was limited to blood, and TCR repertoires in tissue likely differ from TCR repertoires in blood. Pairwise subsampling indicated that sequencing depth was expected to affect the degree of clonotype sharing among donors. The genetic and exposure-history diversity represented was limited by the small number of donors.

The receptor was derived from a man between 18 and 35 years old in good health. The specimen was memory CD4+ T cells sorted from blood. The cell subset or site label on this specimen signifies: CD45RA-negative fraction. The chain joins TRBV5-1 to TRBJ2-5; D gene: possibly TRBD2, on 6 matching bases. The sequenced DNA: TGCGCCAGCAGGGAGGGATGGGAGACCCAGTACTTC. Its protein is CASREGWETQYF. Reference TRBV5-1 and TRBJ2-5 genes cover what lies past the CDR3, so the full variable domain is KAGVTQTPRYLIKTRGQQVTLSCSPISGHRSVSWYQQTPGQGLQFLFEYFSETQRNKGNFPGRFSGRQFSNSRSEMNVSTLELGDSALYLCASREGWETQYFGPGTRLLVL.